The 7 T cell receptor beta chains below all came from one sample that was sequenced in a study of shared clonotypes between healthy human individuals (dated by TCRdb to 2020 to 2022). Library prep was done by the immunoSEQ multiplex PCR assay. Not all clones reach the TCRdb copy of this immuneACCESS table, which keeps in-frame sequences only. Checked studies attribute under half of the gap to unresolved V genes and leave the rest unexplained. The table for this sample lists about 490,000 clones; 76% of them were counted only once. The top ten clones comprise under 15% of the sample. Sequenced sample: PBMCs. The receptors here all came from a woman aged 35 to 49 in good health. Some clones in this sample may be carry-over from other donors' samples.

Concerning this clone: This specimen includes other DNA sequences encoding the same CDR3. This sequence joins TRBV4-2 and TRBJ2-2; TRBD1 is a possible D gene (5 bases). The V and J ends lost 0 bases and 1 base respectively, with 9 bases between them. The germline V gene has CDR1 LGHNA and CDR2 YNFKEQ. The CDR3 runs 16 residues. CDR3 in DNA: TGTGCCAGCAGCCAAGATCTGACAGTGAACACCGGGGAGCTGTTTTTT. It is translated as CASSQDLTVNTGELFF.

The chain combines TRBV7-7 with TRBJ2-1; weak D call: TRBD2 (6 bases). The CDR3 loop spans 15 amino acids. Germline values: CDR1 SSHAT, CDR2 FNYEAQ (reference sequence). Trimming stripped 3 bases from V and 3 bases from J, with 12 bases between. CDR3 coding DNA: TGTGCCAGCAGCTTGAATAGCGGAATCTACAATGAGCAGTTCTTC. Translation gives CASSLNSGIYNEQFF.

The V call is TRBV23-1, the J call TRBJ2-5; D is undetermined. TRBV23-1 is treated as an ORF (open reading frame) with a function not yet certain. The CDR3 loop spans 18 amino acids. V was trimmed by 11 bases and J by 1 base, leaving 29 bases between them. The CDR3 bases are TGCGCCGCTCGCAGTAAAGGCTCGTCCTGGCACACCCAAGAGACCCAGTACTTC. Translated: CAARSKGSSWHTQETQYF.

The chain uses TRBV6-6 and TRBJ1-3; unclear D gene. CDR3 length equals 12 residues. CDR1 and CDR2 (germline): MNHNY, SVGAGI (reference sequence). Trimming stripped 2 bases from V and 4 bases from J, with 3 bases between. CDR3 nucleotides: TGTGCCAGCAGTTACGACGGAAACACCATATATTTT. This gives the protein CASSYDGNTIYF.

This chain links TRBV7-2 with TRBJ2-7; 8 nucleotides align to TRBD2. The CDR3 has 14 amino acids. V dropped 3 bases and J dropped 4; count of bases not matched to a gene: 5. Germline values: CDR1 SGHTA, CDR2 FQGNSA. CDR3 coding DNA: TGTGCCAGCAGCTTTTTCGGACTAGCTTACGAGCAGTACTTC. It specifies CASSFFGLAYEQYF.

CDR3 amino acids: CASSSLAVTDTQYF. CDR3 DNA: TGTGCCAGTAGTAGTCTAGCGGTCACAGATACGCAGTATTTT. The rearrangement links TRBV19 to TRBJ2-3; TRBD2 agrees at 7 bases. Trimming cost V 4 bases and J 2 bases; bases outside gene matches: 3. The CDR3 is 14 residues long. Germline CDR1 is LNHDA and CDR2 is SQIVND (reference sequence). The full variable domain, with the rest looked up from reference TRBV19 and TRBJ2-3, is DGGITQSPKYLFRKEGQNVTLSCEQNLNHDAMYWYRQDPGQGLRLIYYSQIVNDFQKGDIAEGYSVSREKKESFPLTVTSAQKNPTAFYLCASSSLAVTDTQYFGPGTRLTVL.

This clone was observed a handful of times. The chain carries TRBV19 and TRBJ2-7, with D unclear. The V gene lost 1 base and the J gene lost 3 bases, with 13 bases spanning the gap. The germline V gene has CDR1 LNHDA and CDR2 SQIVND (reference sequence). The CDR3 spans 15 residues. The CDR3 region has the DNA TGTGCCAGTAGTATAGGTACGGCACCCAACTACGAGCAGTACTTC. Translation: CASSIGTAPNYEQYF.